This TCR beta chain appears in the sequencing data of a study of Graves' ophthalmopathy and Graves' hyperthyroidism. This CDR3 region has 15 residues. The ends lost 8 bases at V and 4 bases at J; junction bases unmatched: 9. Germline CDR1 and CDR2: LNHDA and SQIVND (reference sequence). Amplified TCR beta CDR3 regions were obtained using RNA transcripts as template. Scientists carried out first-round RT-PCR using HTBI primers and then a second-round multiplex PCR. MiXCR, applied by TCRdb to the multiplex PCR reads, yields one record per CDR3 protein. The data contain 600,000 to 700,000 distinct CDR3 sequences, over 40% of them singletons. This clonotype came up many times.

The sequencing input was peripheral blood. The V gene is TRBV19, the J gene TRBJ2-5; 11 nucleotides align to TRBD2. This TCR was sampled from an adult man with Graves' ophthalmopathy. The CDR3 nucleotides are TGTGCCAGTTCTTTCGGACTAGCGGGTTCAGAGACCCAGTACTTC. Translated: CASSFGLAGSETQYF.